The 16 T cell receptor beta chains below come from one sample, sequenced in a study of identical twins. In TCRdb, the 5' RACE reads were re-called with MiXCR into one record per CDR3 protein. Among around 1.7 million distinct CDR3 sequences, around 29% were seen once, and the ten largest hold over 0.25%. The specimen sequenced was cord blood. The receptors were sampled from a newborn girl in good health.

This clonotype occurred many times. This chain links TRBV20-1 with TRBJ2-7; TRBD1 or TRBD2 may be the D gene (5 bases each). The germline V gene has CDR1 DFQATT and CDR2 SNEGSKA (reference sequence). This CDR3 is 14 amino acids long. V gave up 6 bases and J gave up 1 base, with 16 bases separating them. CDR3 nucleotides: TGCAGTGCCGAGAGGGACGGGGCTTCCTACGAGCAGTACTTC. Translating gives CSAERDGASYEQYF.

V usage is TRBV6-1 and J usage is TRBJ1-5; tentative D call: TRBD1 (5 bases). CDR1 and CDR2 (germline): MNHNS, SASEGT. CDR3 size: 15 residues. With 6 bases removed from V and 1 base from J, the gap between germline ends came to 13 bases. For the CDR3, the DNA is TGTGCCAGCAGCTCCCTGGGGGGGAGCAATCAGCCCCAGCATTTT. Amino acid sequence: CASSSLGGSNQPQHF.

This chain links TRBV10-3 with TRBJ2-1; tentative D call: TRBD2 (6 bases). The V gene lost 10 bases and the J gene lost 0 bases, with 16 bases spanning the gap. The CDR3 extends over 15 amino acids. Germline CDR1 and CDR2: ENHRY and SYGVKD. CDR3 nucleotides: TGTGCCACCGAAGCGGGCGTAAGCTCCTACAATGAGCAGTTCTTC. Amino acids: CATEAGVSSYNEQFF.

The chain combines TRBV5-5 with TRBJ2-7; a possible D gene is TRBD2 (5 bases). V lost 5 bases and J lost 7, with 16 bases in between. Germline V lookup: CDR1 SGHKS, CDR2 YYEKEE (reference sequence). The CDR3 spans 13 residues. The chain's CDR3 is CASRPLEGWEQYF. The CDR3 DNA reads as TGTGCCAGCAGGCCGCTTGAGGGTTGGGAGCAGTACTTC.

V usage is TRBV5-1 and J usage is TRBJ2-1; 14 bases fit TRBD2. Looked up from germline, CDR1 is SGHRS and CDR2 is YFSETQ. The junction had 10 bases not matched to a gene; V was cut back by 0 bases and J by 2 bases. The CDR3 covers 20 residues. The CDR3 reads CASSLVPGLAGVGAYNEQFF. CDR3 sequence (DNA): TGCGCCAGCAGCTTGGTTCCGGGACTAGCGGGAGTTGGGGCCTACAATGAGCAGTTCTTC.

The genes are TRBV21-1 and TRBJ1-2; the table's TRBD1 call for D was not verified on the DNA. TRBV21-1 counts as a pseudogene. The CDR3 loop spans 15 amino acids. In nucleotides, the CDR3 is TGTGCCAGCAGCAAACTTCTTACAGGGAACTATGGCTACACCTTC. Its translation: CASSKLLTGNYGYTF.

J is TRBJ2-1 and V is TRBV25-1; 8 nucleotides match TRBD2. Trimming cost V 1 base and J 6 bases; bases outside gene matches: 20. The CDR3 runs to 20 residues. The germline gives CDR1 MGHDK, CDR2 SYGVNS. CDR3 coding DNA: TGTGCCAGCAGTGAATCCCGAGGACTAGCTAAGAATCCGATCGGCAATGAGCAGTTCTTC. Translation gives CASSESRGLAKNPIGNEQFF. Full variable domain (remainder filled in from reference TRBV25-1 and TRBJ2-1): EADIYQTPRYLVIGTGKKITLECSQTMGHDKMYWYQQDPGMELHLIHYSYGVNSTEKGDLSSESTVSRIRTEHFPLTLESARPSHTSQYLCASSESRGLAKNPIGNEQFFGPGTRLTVL.

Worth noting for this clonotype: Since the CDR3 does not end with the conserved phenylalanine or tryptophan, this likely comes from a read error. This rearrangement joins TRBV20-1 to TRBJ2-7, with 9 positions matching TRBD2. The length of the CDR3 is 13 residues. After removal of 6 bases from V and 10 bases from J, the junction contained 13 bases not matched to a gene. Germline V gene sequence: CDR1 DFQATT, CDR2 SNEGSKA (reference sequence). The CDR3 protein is CSATGTSQVSQYL. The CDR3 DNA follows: TGCAGTGCAACTGGGACTAGCCAGGTCTCACAGTACTTA.

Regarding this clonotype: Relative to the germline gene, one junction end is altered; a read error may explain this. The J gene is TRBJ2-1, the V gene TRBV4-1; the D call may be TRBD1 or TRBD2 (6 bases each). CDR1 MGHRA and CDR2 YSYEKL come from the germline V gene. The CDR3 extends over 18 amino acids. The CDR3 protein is CASYLTPGAPSSYDEQFF. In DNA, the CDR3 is TGCGCCAGCTACCTTACTCCGGGGGCCCCGAGCTCCTACGATGAGCAGTTCTTC.

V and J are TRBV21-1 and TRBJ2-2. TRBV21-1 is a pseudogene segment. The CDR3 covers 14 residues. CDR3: CASSKEEYTGELFF. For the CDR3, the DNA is TGTGCCAGCAGCAAAGAGGAGTACACCGGGGAGCTGTTTTTT.

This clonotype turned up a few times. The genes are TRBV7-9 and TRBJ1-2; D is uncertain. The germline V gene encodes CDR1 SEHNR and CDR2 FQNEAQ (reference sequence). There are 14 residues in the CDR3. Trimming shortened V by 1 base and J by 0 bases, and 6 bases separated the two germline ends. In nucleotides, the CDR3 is TGTGCCAGCAGCTTAGACCAGACTAACTATGGCTACACCTTC. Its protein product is CASSLDQTNYGYTF.

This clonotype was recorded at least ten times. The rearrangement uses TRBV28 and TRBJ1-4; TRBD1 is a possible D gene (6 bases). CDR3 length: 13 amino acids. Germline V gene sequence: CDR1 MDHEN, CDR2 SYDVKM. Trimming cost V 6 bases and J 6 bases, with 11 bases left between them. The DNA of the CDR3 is TGTGCCAGCAGCCTACAGGGCGATGAAAAACTGTTTTTT. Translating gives CASSLQGDEKLFF.

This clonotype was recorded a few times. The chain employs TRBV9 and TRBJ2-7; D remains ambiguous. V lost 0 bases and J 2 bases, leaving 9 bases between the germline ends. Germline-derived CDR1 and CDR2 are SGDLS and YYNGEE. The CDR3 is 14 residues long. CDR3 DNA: TGTGCCAGCAGCGTAGGTCCAGTAACCTACGAGCAGTACTTC. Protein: CASSVGPVTYEQYF.

CDR3 DNA: TGTGCCAGCAGTGAAGCCATGCCGACAGGGGCCTACTATGGCTACACCTTC. Residues: CASSEAMPTGAYYGYTF. V usage is TRBV6-1 and J usage is TRBJ1-2; 8 bases align to TRBD1. CDR1 and CDR2 from the germline V gene are MNHNS and SASEGT. The length of the CDR3 is 17 residues. With 0 bases clipped from V and 3 bases from J, the junction kept 9 bases outside the gene matches.

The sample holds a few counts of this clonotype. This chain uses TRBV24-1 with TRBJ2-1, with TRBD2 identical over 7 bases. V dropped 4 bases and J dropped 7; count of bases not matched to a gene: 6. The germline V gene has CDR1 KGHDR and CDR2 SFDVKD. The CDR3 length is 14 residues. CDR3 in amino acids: CATSDSGLPNEQFF. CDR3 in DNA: TGTGCCACCAGTGACTCGGGACTACCAAATGAGCAGTTCTTC.

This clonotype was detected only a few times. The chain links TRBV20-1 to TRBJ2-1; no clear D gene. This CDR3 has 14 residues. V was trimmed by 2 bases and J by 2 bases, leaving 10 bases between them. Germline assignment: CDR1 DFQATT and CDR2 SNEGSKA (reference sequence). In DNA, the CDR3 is TGCAGTGCTAGACCCGGGTCCGCCTACAATGAGCAGTTCTTC. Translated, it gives CSARPGSAYNEQFF.